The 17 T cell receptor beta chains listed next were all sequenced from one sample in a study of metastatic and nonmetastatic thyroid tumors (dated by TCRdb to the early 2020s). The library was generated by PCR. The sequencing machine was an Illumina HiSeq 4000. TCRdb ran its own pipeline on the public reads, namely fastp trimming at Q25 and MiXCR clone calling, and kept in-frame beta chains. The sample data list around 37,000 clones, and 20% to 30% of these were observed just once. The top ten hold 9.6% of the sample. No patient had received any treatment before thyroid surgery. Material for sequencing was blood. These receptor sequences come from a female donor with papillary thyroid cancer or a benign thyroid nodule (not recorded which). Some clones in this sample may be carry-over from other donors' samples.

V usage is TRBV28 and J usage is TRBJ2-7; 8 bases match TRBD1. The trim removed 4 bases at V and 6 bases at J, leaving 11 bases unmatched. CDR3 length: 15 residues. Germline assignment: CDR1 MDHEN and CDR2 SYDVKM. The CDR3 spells CASSCAGQGYIEQYF. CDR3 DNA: TGTGCCAGCAGTTGCGCCGGACAGGGTTATATCGAGCAGTACTTC.

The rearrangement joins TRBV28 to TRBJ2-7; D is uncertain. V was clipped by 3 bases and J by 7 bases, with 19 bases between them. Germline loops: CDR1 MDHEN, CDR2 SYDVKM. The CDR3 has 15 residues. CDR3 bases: TGTGCCAGCAGTTTCCGCGCAGTTCCCCTTAGGGAGCAGTACTTC. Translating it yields CASSFRAVPLREQYF.

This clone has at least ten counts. In DNA form, the CDR3 reads TGTGCCAGCAGCCGGGGTTGGACTGAAGCTTTCTTT. As protein: CASSRGWTEAFF. This chain uses TRBV28 with TRBJ1-1, with D unresolved. The germline gives CDR1 MDHEN, CDR2 SYDVKM. The CDR3 length is 12 residues. V gave up 6 bases and J gave up 5 bases, with 10 bases separating them.

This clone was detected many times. The CDR3 loop reads CAINLSSSGANVLTF. CDR3 DNA: TGTGCCATCAATCTTAGTAGCTCTGGGGCCAACGTCCTGACTTTC. The rearrangement joins TRBV10-3 to TRBJ2-6; unclear D gene. The ends were cut back, 7 bases at V and 0 bases at J, with 10 bases in the middle. This CDR3 has 15 residues. Per the germline V gene, CDR1 is ENHRY and CDR2 is SYGVKD.

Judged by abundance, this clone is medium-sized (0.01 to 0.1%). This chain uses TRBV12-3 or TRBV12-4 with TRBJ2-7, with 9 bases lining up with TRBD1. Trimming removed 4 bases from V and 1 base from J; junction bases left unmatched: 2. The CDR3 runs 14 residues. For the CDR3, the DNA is TGTGCCAGCAGTTACGGGACAGGGTCCTACGAGCAGTACTTC. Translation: CASSYGTGSYEQYF.

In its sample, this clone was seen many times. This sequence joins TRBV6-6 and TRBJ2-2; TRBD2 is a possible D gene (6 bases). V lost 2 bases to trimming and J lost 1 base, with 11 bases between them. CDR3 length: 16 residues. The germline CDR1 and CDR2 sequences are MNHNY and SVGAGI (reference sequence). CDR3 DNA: TGTGCCAGCAGTTACCCGGGAGCGAGGAACACCGGGGAGCTGTTTTTT. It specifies CASSYPGARNTGELFF.

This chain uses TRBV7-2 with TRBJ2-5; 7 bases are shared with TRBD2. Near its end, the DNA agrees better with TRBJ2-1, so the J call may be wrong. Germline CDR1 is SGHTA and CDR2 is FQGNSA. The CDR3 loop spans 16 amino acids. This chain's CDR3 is CASSPCVGGVNNEQFF. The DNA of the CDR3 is TGTGCCAGCAGCCCGTGTGTGGGAGGGGTAAACAATGAGCAGTTCTTC.

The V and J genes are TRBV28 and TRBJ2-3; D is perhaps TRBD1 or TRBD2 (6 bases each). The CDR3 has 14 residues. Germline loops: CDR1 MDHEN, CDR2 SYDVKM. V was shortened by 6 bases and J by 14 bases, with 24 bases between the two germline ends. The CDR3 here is CASRTLTSGGLPYF. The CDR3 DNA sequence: TGTGCCAGCAGAACTTTGACTAGTGGGGGGCTTCCGTATTTT.

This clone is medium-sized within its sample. CDR3: CASSDHHGAGGYTF. The CDR3 DNA follows: TGTGCCAGCAGTGACCATCATGGGGCAGGAGGCTACACCTTC. The rearrangement uses TRBV6-1 and TRBJ1-2; TRBD1 is a possible D gene (5 bases). The V end was cut by 3 bases, the J end by 8 bases, with 16 bases between. The CDR3 consists of 14 residues. Germline V gene data show CDR1 as MNHNS and CDR2 as SASEGT.

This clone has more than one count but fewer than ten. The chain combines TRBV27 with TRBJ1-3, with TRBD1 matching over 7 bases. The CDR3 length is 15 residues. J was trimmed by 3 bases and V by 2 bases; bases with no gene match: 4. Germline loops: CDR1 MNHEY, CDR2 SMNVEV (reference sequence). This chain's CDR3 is CASSLRGQGGNTIYF. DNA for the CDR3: TGTGCCAGCAGTTTAAGGGGGCAGGGTGGAAACACCATATATTTT.

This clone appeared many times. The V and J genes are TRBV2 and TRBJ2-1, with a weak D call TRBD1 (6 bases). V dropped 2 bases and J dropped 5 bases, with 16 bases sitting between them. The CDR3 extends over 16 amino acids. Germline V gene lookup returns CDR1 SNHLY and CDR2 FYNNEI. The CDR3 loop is CASSERVRGSNNEQFF. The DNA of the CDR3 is TGTGCCAGCAGTGAAAGGGTCAGGGGAAGCAACAATGAGCAGTTCTTC.

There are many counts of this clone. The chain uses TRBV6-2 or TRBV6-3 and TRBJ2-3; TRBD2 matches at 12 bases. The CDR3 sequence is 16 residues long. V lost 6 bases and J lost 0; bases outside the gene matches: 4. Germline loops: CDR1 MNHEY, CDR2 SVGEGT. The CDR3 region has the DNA TGTGCCAGCAGGCCTAGCGGGGGGGAGAGCACAGATACGCAGTATTTT. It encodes CASRPSGGESTDTQYF.

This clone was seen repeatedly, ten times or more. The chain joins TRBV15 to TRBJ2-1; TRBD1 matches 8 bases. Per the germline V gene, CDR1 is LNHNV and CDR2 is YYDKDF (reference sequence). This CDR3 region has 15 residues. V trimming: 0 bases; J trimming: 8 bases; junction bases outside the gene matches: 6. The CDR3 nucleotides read TGTGCCACCAGCAGAGATCGGGCAGGGGGCCATGAGCAGTTCTTC. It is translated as CATSRDRAGGHEQFF. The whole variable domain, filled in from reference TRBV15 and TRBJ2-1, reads DAMVIQNPRYQVTQFGKPVTLSCSQTLNHNVMYWYQQKSSQAPKLLFHYYDKDFNNEADTPDNFQSRRPNTSFCFLDIRSPGLGDTAMYLCATSRDRAGGHEQFFGPGTRLTVL.

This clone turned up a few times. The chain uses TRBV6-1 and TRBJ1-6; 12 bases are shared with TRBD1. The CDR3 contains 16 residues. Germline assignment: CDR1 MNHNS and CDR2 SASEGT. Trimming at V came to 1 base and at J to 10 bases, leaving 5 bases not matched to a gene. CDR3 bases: TGTGCCAGCAGTGAAGAATACGGGACAGGGGGCTCACCCCTCCACTTT. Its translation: CASSEEYGTGGSPLHF.

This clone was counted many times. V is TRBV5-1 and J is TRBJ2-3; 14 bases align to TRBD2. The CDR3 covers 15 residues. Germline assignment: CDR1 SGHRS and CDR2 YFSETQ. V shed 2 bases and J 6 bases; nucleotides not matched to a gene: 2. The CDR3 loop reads CASSFGLAGGDTQYF. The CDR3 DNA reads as TGCGCCAGCAGCTTTGGACTAGCGGGAGGTGATACGCAGTATTTT.

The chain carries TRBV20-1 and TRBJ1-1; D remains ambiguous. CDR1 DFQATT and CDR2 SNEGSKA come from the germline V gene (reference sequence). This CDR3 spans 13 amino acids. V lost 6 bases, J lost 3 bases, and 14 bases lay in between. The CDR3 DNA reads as TGCAGTGCCCTTTCGAGCGGCTACACTGAAGCTTTCTTT. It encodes CSALSSGYTEAFF.

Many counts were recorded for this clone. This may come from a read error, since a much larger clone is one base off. Here the CDR3 reads CASSSPFGEQYF. The CDR3 DNA follows: TGTGCCAGCAGCTCACCTTTCGGCGAGCAGTACTTC. V and J are TRBV7-9 and TRBJ2-7; no clear D. Per the germline V gene, CDR1 is SEHNR and CDR2 is FQNEAQ (reference sequence). Trimming removed 4 bases from V and 6 bases from J, with 10 bases in between. There are 12 residues in the CDR3.